The 18 T cell receptor beta chains reported below all come from one sample, sequenced in a study of T cell changes during pregnancy in multiple sclerosis. Libraries were prepared by immunoSEQ multiplex PCR; TCRdb keeps only in-frame clonotypes and omits some of them. The sample shows around 34,000 clones, over 90% of them seen only once. The sequences come from CD4+ T cells from peripheral blood mononuclear cells, collected in the second trimester of pregnancy. The receptors shown here come from a female donor with multiple sclerosis, enrolled in a pregnancy study.

The CDR3 region is CASSIRSSETYEQYF. The CDR3 nucleotides are TGTGCCAGTAGTATAAGGAGTAGCGAAACCTACGAGCAGTACTTC. The chain carries TRBV19 and TRBJ2-7, with D tentatively TRBD2 (5 bases). The CDR3 loop spans 15 amino acids. Trimming cost V 2 bases and J 2 bases, with 13 bases left between them. In germline, CDR1 is LNHDA, CDR2 SQIVND (reference sequence).

The gene calls are TRBV10-3 and TRBJ1-5, with D unclear. Germline V gene sequence: CDR1 ENHRY, CDR2 SYGVKD. There are 13 residues in the CDR3. This chain's CDR3 is CASGAGSNQPQHF. The CDR3 DNA follows: TGTGCGTCCGGTGCGGGTTCCAATCAGCCCCAGCATTTT.

The J gene is TRBJ1-1, the V gene TRBV5-4; 7 bases agree with TRBD1. V gave up 2 bases and J gave up 0 bases; unmatched junction bases: 4. CDR1 is SGHNT, CDR2 YYREEE, per germline (reference sequence). The CDR3 covers 15 residues. In DNA, the CDR3 is TGTGCCAGCAGCTTTACAGGGGTCCTGAACACTGAAGCTTTCTTT. The encoded protein is CASSFTGVLNTEAFF.

The count of this clone is one. The chain is built from TRBV4-3 and TRBJ2-1; the match to TRBD2 covers 9 bases. V dropped 0 bases and J dropped 4; count of bases not matched to a gene: 4. Germline-derived CDR1 and CDR2 are LGHNA and YSLEER. This CDR3 is 16 amino acids long. The DNA of the CDR3 is TGCGCCAGCAGCCAAGATACAGCGGGGGGTTACAATGAGCAGTTCTTC. Translation: CASSQDTAGGYNEQFF.

This chain joins TRBV30 and TRBJ2-2; tentatively, D is TRBD1 (5 bases). Germline V CDR1 and CDR2: GTSNPN, SVGIG (reference sequence). With 3 bases removed from V and 5 bases from J, the gap between germline ends came to 10 bases. The CDR3 runs to 13 residues. For the CDR3, the DNA is TGTGCCTGGAGGCCTGCAGGGACCGGGGAGCTGTTTTTT. This translates into CAWRPAGTGELFF.

The chain links TRBV5-1 to TRBJ2-7; 9 positions match TRBD1. In germline, CDR1 is SGHRS, CDR2 YFSETQ. With V trimmed by 4 bases and J by 2 bases, 7 bases remained unmatched. The CDR3 runs 15 residues. CDR3 coding DNA: TGCGCCAGCAGCACCGGACAGGGGCGAACCTACGAGCAGTACTTC. Amino acid sequence: CASSTGQGRTYEQYF. Full variable domain (missing parts from reference TRBV5-1 and TRBJ2-7): KAGVTQTPRYLIKTRGQQVTLSCSPISGHRSVSWYQQTPGQGLQFLFEYFSETQRNKGNFPGRFSGRQFSNSRSEMNVSTLELGDSALYLCASSTGQGRTYEQYFGPGTRLTVT.

The rearrangement joins TRBV4-2 to TRBJ1-5; TRBD1 agrees at 9 bases. Germline values: CDR1 LGHNA, CDR2 YNFKEQ. CDR3 size: 17 residues. V lost 0 bases, J lost 5 bases, and 8 bases stayed unmatched. The CDR3 sequence: CASSQDWDRAGYQPQHF. In DNA, the CDR3 is TGTGCCAGCAGCCAAGATTGGGACAGGGCAGGTTATCAGCCCCAGCATTTT.

CDR3 coding DNA: TGTGCCTACCGGAGCGGACCCAGCTCTGGGGCCAACGTCCTGACTTTC. Encoded protein: CAYRSGPSSGANVLTF. The chain recombines TRBV30 with TRBJ2-6; possibly TRBD2 for D (5 bases). The CDR3 is made up of 16 amino acids. The germline V gene encodes CDR1 GTSNPN and CDR2 SVGIG (reference sequence). V lost 7 bases to trimming and J lost 0 bases, with 16 bases between them. Full variable domain (missing parts from reference TRBV30 and TRBJ2-6): SQTIHQWPATLVQPVGSPLSLECTVEGTSNPNLYWYRQAAGRGLQLLFYSVGIGQISSEVPQNLSASRPQDRQFILSSKKLLLSDSGFYLCAYRSGPSSGANVLTFGAGSRLTVL.

The rearrangement joins TRBV29-1 to TRBJ1-1; 12 positions match TRBD1. V trimming: 0 bases; J trimming: 1 base; junction bases outside the gene matches: 9. The germline V gene has CDR1 SQVTM and CDR2 ANQGSEA. The CDR3 is 18 residues long. CDR3 nucleotide sequence: TGCAGCGTTGAAGATACCGGGACAGGGGGCGTATGGAACACTGAAGCTTTCTTT. Encoded protein: CSVEDTGTGGVWNTEAFF.

This chain joins TRBV30 and TRBJ1-5, with unresolved D. The V gene lost 2 bases and the J gene lost 1 base, with 6 bases spanning the gap. CDR3 length: 13 amino acids. Germline assignment: CDR1 GTSNPN and CDR2 SVGIG (reference sequence). The CDR3 coding sequence is TGTGCCTGGAGTCTCTTGAGCAATCAGCCCCAGCATTTT. As protein: CAWSLLSNQPQHF. The variable domain in full, with the rest retrieved from reference TRBV30 and TRBJ1-5, is SQTIHQWPATLVQPVGSPLSLECTVEGTSNPNLYWYRQAAGRGLQLLFYSVGIGQISSEVPQNLSASRPQDRQFILSSKKLLLSDSGFYLCAWSLLSNQPQHFGDGTRLSIL.

The V call is TRBV6-1, the J call TRBJ2-3; 10 positions match TRBD1. This CDR3 spans 16 amino acids. V gave up 4 bases and J gave up 5 bases; unmatched junction bases: 9. Germline assignment: CDR1 MNHNS and CDR2 SASEGT. CDR3 loop: CASSVMGTGARDTQYF. In DNA, the CDR3 is TGTGCCAGCAGTGTGATGGGGACAGGGGCAAGAGATACGCAGTATTTT.

The count of this clone is one. The chain combines TRBV27 with TRBJ2-2, with 10 bases matching TRBD1. Germline V lookup: CDR1 MNHEY, CDR2 SMNVEV (reference sequence). The CDR3 covers 17 residues. J lost 6 bases, V lost 5 bases, and 12 bases had no gene match. The DNA for the CDR3 is TGTGCCAGCAGTCTAACCCCCGGGACAGGGGCGGCCGGGGAGCTGTTTTTT. Protein product: CASSLTPGTGAAGELFF.

The chain combines TRBV5-4 with TRBJ2-3; a possible D gene is TRBD2 (6 bases). The CDR3 totals 15 residues. From germline, CDR1 is SGHNT and CDR2 YYREEE (reference sequence). With 4 bases removed from V and 1 base from J, the gap between germline ends came to 13 bases. The CDR3 sequence: CASSTPGAGTDTQYF. For the CDR3, the DNA is TGTGCCAGCAGCACCCCGGGAGCCGGCACAGATACGCAGTATTTT.

The J gene is TRBJ2-7, the V gene TRBV19, with 11 bases identical to TRBD2. The length of the CDR3 is 16 residues. CDR1 is LNHDA, CDR2 SQIVND, per germline (reference sequence). With 5 bases clipped from V and 3 bases from J, the junction kept 9 bases outside the gene matches. This chain's CDR3 is CASSSHRTSGLYEQYF. CDR3 nucleotide sequence: TGTGCCAGTAGTTCGCACAGGACTAGCGGGCTCTACGAGCAGTACTTC.

This chain joins TRBV10-3 and TRBJ1-1, with a tentative D call TRBD1 (6 bases). The CDR3 has 13 amino acids. From germline, CDR1 is ENHRY and CDR2 SYGVKD. V was cut by 4 bases and J by 5 bases, with 11 bases left in between. The CDR3 loop is CAISAQQGTEAFF. Written as DNA, the CDR3 is TGTGCCATCAGTGCGCAACAGGGAACTGAAGCTTTCTTT.

J is TRBJ2-2 and V is TRBV7-2; 8 positions agree with TRBD2. With 4 bases clipped from V and 5 bases from J, the junction kept 9 bases outside the gene matches. The V gene's germline CDR1 is SGHTA and CDR2 FQGNSA. The CDR3 is 16 residues long. The CDR3 here is CASSSGQTGGTGELFF. CDR3 nucleotide sequence: TGTGCCAGCAGCTCTGGACAGACGGGGGGGACCGGGGAGCTGTTTTTT.

The genes are TRBV30 and TRBJ1-1; the D is unclear. CDR1 GTSNPN and CDR2 SVGIG come from the germline V gene (reference sequence). The CDR3 is 13 amino acids. V was cut by 2 bases and J by 8 bases, with 15 bases left in between. CDR3 amino acids: CAWSPSPKREAFF. CDR3 nucleotide sequence: TGTGCCTGGAGTCCCTCCCCGAAGAGAGAAGCTTTCTTT.

The table lists this clone with a count of one. V usage is TRBV4-3 and J usage is TRBJ2-3, with 9 bases identical to TRBD2. The CDR3 loop spans 16 amino acids. Germline V gene data show CDR1 as LGHNA and CDR2 as YSLEER. The J segment lost 2 bases and the V segment lost 3 bases, leaving 6 bases of the junction unmatched. Written as DNA, the CDR3 is TGCGCCAGCAGCCAGGTTAGCGGGGGATTCACAGATACGCAGTATTTT. As protein: CASSQVSGGFTDTQYF.